The T cell receptor beta chain described here comes from a study of T cell changes during pregnancy in multiple sclerosis. The germline V and J ends were trimmed by 5 bases and 11 bases, with 18 bases remaining between them. This CDR3 contains 13 residues. In germline, CDR1 is SGHTA, CDR2 FQGNSA. Method: immunoSEQ multiplex PCR; TCRdb's copy keeps in-frame clones and lacks some. Seen here are nearly 110,000 clones, around 93% observed once, and the top ten hold 1.6%. Sequencing was performed on peripheral blood, taken after pregnancy. The chain employs TRBV7-2 and TRBJ1-2, with D hard to call. This clonotype originated in a female donor with multiple sclerosis, enrolled in a pregnancy study. The CDR3 coding sequence is TGTGCCAGCAGCCCAGGACTGGAACGGGAGTACACCTTC. Protein sequence: CASSPGLEREYTF.